These 7 T cell receptor beta chains originate from one sample sequenced in a study of blood T cell repertoires in COVID-19. The table came from immunoSEQ multiplex PCR; TCRdb's copy has only in-frame clones and leaves some out. The repertoire has about 270,000 clones, 75% to 90% of them found once; the top ten carry 2.4%. Sequenced sample: PBMCs or T cells enriched from blood (not recorded which). These receptors were obtained from a young woman who had recovered from COVID-19.

The chain employs TRBV30 and TRBJ1-4; TRBD1 aligns across 7 bases. The CDR3 length is 14 residues. Germline-derived CDR1 and CDR2 are GTSNPN and SVGIG (reference sequence). V trimming: 4 bases; J trimming: 5 bases; junction bases outside the gene matches: 7. The CDR3 reads CAWTKQGLNEKLFF. CDR3 nucleotides: TGTGCCTGGACGAAACAGGGGTTGAATGAAAAACTGTTTTTT.

This clone has a handful of counts. The chain combines TRBV5-7 with TRBJ1-1; possible D gene TRBD1, 6 bases. TRBV5-7 is recorded as an ORF, its role being uncertain. The CDR3 consists of 14 residues. V was cut by 4 bases and J by 0 bases, with 10 bases left in between. The CDR3 loop reads CASSRGHLNTEAFF. CDR3 DNA: TGTGCCAGCAGCCGGGGACACCTGAACACTGAAGCTTTCTTT.

This clone was seen once. The DNA of the CDR3 is TGTGCCACAGGGAAACAGGGTATCCAGCCCCAGCATTTT. It codes for CATGKQGIQPQHF. The chain recombines TRBV5-6 with TRBJ1-5; D might be TRBD1 (6 bases). Trimming took 9 bases from V and 7 from J, leaving 17 bases between them. Looked up from germline, CDR1 is SGHDT and CDR2 is YYEEEE. This CDR3 spans 13 amino acids.

This rearrangement joins TRBV6-5 to TRBJ2-1; 8 bases match TRBD1. Trimming removed 6 bases from V and 5 bases from J; junction bases left unmatched: 6. The length of the CDR3 is 14 residues. Germline V CDR1 and CDR2: MNHEY, SVGAGI. The CDR3 nucleotides are TGTGCCAGCAGAACGGACAGGGCGAACAATGAGCAGTTCTTC. It specifies CASRTDRANNEQFF.

This chain links TRBV6-1 with TRBJ2-3, with TRBD1 matching 9 bases. There are 18 residues in the CDR3. Losses at the gene ends were 0 bases for V and 3 bases for J; bases not matched to a gene: 10. The germline CDR1 and CDR2 sequences are MNHNS and SASEGT. Written as DNA, the CDR3 is TGTGCCAGCAGTGAAGCGCTTCTCCGGGACAGGGCAACAGATACGCAGTATTTT. Translation: CASSEALLRDRATDTQYF.

The sample holds one count of this clone. The rearrangement uses TRBV28 and TRBJ2-1; TRBD1 matches 10 bases. V lost 5 bases and J lost 2; bases outside the gene matches: 6. This CDR3 is built from 16 residues. The germline V gene encodes CDR1 MDHEN and CDR2 SYDVKM. The CDR3 spells CASSPSGQGTYNEQFF. The CDR3 region has the DNA TGTGCCAGCAGTCCCTCGGGACAGGGGACCTACAATGAGCAGTTCTTC.

The chain employs TRBV5-6 and TRBJ2-2; 7 nucleotides align to TRBD1. V lost 0 bases and J lost 1; bases outside the gene matches: 3. The CDR3 extends over 16 amino acids. The germline gives CDR1 SGHDT, CDR2 YYEEEE. CDR3 sequence (DNA): TGTGCCAGCAGCTTGGAGGGGGCCCTGAACACCGGGGAGCTGTTTTTT. Residues: CASSLEGALNTGELFF. The variable domain in full, with the rest retrieved from reference TRBV5-6 and TRBJ2-2, is DAGVTQSPTHLIKTRGQQVTLRCSPKSGHDTVSWYQQALGQGPQFIFQYYEEEERQRGNFPDRFSGHQFPNYSSELNVNALLLGDSALYLCASSLEGALNTGELFFGEGSRLTVL.